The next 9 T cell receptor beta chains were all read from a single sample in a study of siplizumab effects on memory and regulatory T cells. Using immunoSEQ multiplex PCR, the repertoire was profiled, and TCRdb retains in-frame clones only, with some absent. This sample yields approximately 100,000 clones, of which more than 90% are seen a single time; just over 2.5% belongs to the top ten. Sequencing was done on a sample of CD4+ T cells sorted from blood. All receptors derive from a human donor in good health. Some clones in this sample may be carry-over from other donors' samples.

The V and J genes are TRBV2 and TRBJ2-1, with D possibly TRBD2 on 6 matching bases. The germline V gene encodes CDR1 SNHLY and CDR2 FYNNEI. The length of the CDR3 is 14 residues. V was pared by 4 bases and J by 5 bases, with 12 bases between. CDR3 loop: CASSGGIGHNEQFF. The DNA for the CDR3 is TGTGCCAGCAGTGGCGGGATCGGACACAATGAGCAGTTCTTC.

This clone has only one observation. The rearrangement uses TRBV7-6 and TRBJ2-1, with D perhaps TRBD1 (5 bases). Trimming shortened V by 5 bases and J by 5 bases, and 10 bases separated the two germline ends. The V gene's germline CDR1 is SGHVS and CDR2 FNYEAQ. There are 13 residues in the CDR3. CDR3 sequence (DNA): TGTGCCAGCAGCAAAGGACAAGACAATGAGCAGTTCTTC. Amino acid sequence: CASSKGQDNEQFF.

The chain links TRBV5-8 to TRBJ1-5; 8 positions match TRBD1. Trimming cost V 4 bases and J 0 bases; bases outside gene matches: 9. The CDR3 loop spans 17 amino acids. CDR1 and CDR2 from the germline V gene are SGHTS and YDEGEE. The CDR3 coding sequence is TGTGCCAGCAGCCAAAGGACAGGGAGTTTTAGCAATCAGCCCCAGCATTTT. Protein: CASSQRTGSFSNQPQHF. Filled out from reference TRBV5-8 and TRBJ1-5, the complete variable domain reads EAGVTQSPTHLIKTRGQQATLRCSPISGHTSVYWYQQALGLGLQFLLWYDEGEERNRGNFPPRFSGRQFPNYSSELNVNALELEDSALYLCASSQRTGSFSNQPQHFGDGTRLSIL.

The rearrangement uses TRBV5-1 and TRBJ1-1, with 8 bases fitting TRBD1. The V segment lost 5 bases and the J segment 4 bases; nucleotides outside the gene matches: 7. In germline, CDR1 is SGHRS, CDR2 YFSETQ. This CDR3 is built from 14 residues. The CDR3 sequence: CASRSQGAATEAFF. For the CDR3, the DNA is TGCGCCAGCAGGAGTCAGGGGGCGGCCACTGAAGCTTTCTTT.

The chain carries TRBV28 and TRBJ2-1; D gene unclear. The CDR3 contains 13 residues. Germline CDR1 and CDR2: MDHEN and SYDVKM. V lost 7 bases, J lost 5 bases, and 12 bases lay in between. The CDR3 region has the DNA TGTGCCAGCAAAAGGTCACCAAACAATGAGCAGTTCTTC. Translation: CASKRSPNNEQFF.

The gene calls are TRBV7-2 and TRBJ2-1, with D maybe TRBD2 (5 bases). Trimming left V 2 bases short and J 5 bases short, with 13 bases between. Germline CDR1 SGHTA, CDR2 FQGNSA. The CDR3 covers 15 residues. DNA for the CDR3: TGTGCCAGCAGCTTATCCGGGCTAGCCAACAATGAGCAGTTCTTC. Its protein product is CASSLSGLANNEQFF.

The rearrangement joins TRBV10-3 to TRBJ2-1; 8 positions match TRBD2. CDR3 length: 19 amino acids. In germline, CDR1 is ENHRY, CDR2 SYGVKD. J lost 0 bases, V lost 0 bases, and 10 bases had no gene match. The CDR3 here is CAISESTRGRFDSYNEQFF. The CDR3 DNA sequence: TGTGCCATCAGTGAGTCGACCCGCGGGAGGTTTGACTCCTACAATGAGCAGTTCTTC.

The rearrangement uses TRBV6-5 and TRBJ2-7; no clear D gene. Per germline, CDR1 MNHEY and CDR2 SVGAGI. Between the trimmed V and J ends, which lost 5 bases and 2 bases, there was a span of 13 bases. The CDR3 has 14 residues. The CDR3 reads CASSTLYFPYEQYF. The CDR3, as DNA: TGTGCCAGCAGTACGTTATATTTCCCCTACGAGCAGTACTTC.

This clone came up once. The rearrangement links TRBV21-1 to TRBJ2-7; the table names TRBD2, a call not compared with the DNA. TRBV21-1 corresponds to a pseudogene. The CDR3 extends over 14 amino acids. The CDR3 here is CASSKVTSKTGQYF. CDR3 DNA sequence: TGTGCCAGCAGCAAAGTCACTTCGAAAACCGGGCAGTACTTC.